This T cell receptor beta chain was found in a study of blood T cell repertoires in COVID-19. Across the whole study: Spain, Italy and the United States supplied samples that represented acute and convalescent COVID-19. From T cells, B-cell-depleted T cells, or PBMCs came the material, which was cDNA or gDNA.

Authors' processing steps: By means of reference gene primer amplification, nucleated cell counts were estimated. Assay used: immunoSEQ multiplex PCR; TCRdb lists only in-frame clones, some missing. The V and J calls and the clone size are those of that table, but D and trimming were determined from the DNA. The sample has 90,000 to 130,000 clones; 76% are singletons. Losses at the gene ends were 3 bases for V and 2 bases for J; bases not matched to a gene: 9. CDR3 length: 16 residues. Germline CDR1 SGHRS, CDR2 YFSETQ. The gene calls are TRBV5-1 and TRBJ2-3, with 7 nucleotides matching TRBD2. The clonotype was recovered from a woman aged 80 or over with acute or convalescent COVID-19. The source material was peripheral blood. CDR3 loop: CASSSSLAELTDTQYF. The CDR3 DNA is TGCGCCAGCAGCTCGTCCCTAGCGGAACTCACAGATACGCAGTATTTT.